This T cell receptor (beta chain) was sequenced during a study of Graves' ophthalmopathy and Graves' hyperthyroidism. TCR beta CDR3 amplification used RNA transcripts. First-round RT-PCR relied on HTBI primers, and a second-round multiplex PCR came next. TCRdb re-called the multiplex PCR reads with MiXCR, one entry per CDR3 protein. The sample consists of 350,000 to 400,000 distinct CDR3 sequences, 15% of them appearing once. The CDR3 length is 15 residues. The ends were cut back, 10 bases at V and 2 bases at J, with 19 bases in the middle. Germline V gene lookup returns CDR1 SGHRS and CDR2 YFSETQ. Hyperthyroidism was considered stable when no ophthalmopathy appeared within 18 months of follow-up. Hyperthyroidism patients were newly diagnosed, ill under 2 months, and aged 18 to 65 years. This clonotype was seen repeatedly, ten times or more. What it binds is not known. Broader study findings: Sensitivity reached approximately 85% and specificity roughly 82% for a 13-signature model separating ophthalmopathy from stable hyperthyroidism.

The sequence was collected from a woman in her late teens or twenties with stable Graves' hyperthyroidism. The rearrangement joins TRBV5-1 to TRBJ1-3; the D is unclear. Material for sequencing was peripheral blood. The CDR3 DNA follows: TGCGCCCCCCCTGCCCCCGGGAGTACTGGAAACACCATATATTTT. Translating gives CAPPAPGSTGNTIYF.